Listed below are T cell receptor beta chains from one sample, sequenced in a study of cytotoxic CD8 clonotypes in ibrutinib-treated CLL. The table came from immunoSEQ multiplex PCR; TCRdb's copy has only in-frame clones and leaves some out. The sample carries some 130,000 clones, roughly 80% recorded once. The sequencing used PBMCs, collected after 24 months of ibrutinib treatment. Receptor source: a human donor with chronic lymphocytic leukemia. Each CDR3 is given with its conserved first and last residue. A D gene is named only where the DNA matches it firmly. Clone size is stated in some rows and not others, as once, few, many or a class when expanded.

v_call: TRBV7-9; clone_size: -; j_call: TRBJ2-7; d_call: -; cdr3_aa: CASSLLNGPYEQYF; cdr3_nt: TGTGCCAGCAGCTTACTAAACGGACCCTACGAGCAGTACTTC
v_call: TRBV6-1; clone_size: -; j_call: TRBJ2-5; d_call: -; cdr3_aa: CASSEASGRKETQYF; cdr3_nt: TGTGCCAGCAGTGAAGCAAGCGGCAGAAAAGAGACCCAGTACTTC
v_call: TRBV7-8; clone_size: -; j_call: TRBJ1-6; d_call: -; cdr3_aa: CASSLGRGLRSSPLHF; cdr3_nt: TGTGCCAGCAGCTTAGGGAGGGGCCTACGTAGTTCACCCCTCCACTTT
v_call: TRBV7-3; clone_size: once; j_call: TRBJ1-3; d_call: TRBD1; cdr3_aa: CASSLTGESGNTIYF; cdr3_nt: TGTGCCAGCAGCCTTACAGGGGAATCTGGAAACACCATATATTTT
v_call: TRBV28; clone_size: -; j_call: TRBJ1-2; d_call: -; cdr3_aa: CASSFFGAVVMGPRGYTF; cdr3_nt: TGTGCCAGCAGTTTCTTCGGGGCCGTTGTAATGGGGCCTCGGGGCTACACCTTC
v_call: TRBV5-5; clone_size: -; j_call: TRBJ1-2; d_call: -; cdr3_aa: CASSTDGRANYGYTF; cdr3_nt: TGTGCCAGCAGCACGGACGGGCGAGCTAACTATGGCTACACCTTC
v_call: TRBV30; clone_size: few; j_call: TRBJ2-7; d_call: TRBD1; cdr3_aa: CAWRNRGRRYEQYF; cdr3_nt: TGTGCCTGGAGGAACAGGGGGCGCCGCTACGAGCAGTACTTC
v_call: TRBV19; clone_size: -; j_call: TRBJ2-2; d_call: TRBD1; cdr3_aa: CASSTAGTGLTGELFF; cdr3_nt: TGTGCCAGTAGTACAGCCGGGACAGGGCTTACCGGGGAGCTGTTTTTT
v_call: TRBV7-8; clone_size: -; j_call: TRBJ1-6; d_call: TRBD1; cdr3_aa: CASSPRTGGSYNSPLHF; cdr3_nt: TGTGCCAGCAGCCCCCGGACAGGGGGCTCCTATAATTCACCCCTCCACTTT
v_call: TRBV19; clone_size: -; j_call: TRBJ2-2; d_call: -; cdr3_aa: CASSIYASLTGELFF; cdr3_nt: TGTGCCAGTAGTATCTACGCGAGCCTAACCGGGGAGCTGTTTTTT
v_call: TRBV10-2; clone_size: -; j_call: TRBJ2-3; d_call: -; cdr3_aa: CASRQGWGTDTQYF; cdr3_nt: TGCGCCAGCAGACAGGGTTGGGGCACAGATACGCAGTATTTT
v_call: TRBV9; clone_size: -; j_call: TRBJ1-1; d_call: -; cdr3_aa: CASSVGRATNTEAFF; cdr3_nt: TGTGCCAGCAGCGTAGGTAGGGCAACGAACACTGAAGCTTTCTTT
v_call: TRBV10-3; clone_size: few; j_call: TRBJ1-1; d_call: -; cdr3_aa: CAISPSSVGTQGTEAFF; cdr3_nt: TGTGCCATCAGCCCCTCTTCGGTCGGGACCCAGGGCACTGAAGCTTTCTTT
v_call: TRBV11-2; clone_size: few; j_call: TRBJ2-1; d_call: -; cdr3_aa: CASSLGAVDEQFF; cdr3_nt: TGTGCCAGCAGCTTAGGAGCGGTGGATGAGCAGTTCTTC
v_call: TRBV16; clone_size: -; j_call: TRBJ1-6; d_call: -; cdr3_aa: CASSQDRNSPLHF; cdr3_nt: TGTGCCAGCAGCCAAGACAGGAATTCACCCCTCCACTTT
v_call: TRBV18; clone_size: -; j_call: TRBJ2-2; d_call: -; cdr3_aa: CASSPRDPANTGELFF; cdr3_nt: TGTGCCAGCTCTCCGAGGGACCCCGCGAACACCGGGGAGCTGTTTTTT
v_call: TRBV7-3; clone_size: -; j_call: TRBJ2-3; d_call: -; cdr3_aa: CASSSTAQWWDTQYF; cdr3_nt: TGTGCCAGCAGCTCGACAGCCCAGTGGTGGGATACGCAGTATTTT
v_call: TRBV10-3; clone_size: -; j_call: TRBJ1-1; d_call: -; cdr3_aa: CAISESRGADTEAFF; cdr3_nt: TGTGCCATCAGTGAAAGCCGGGGGGCGGACACTGAAGCTTTCTTT
v_call: TRBV7-2; clone_size: -; j_call: TRBJ1-1; d_call: -; cdr3_aa: CASSFSRDTEAFF; cdr3_nt: TGTGCCAGCAGCTTCTCCAGGGATACTGAAGCTTTCTTT
v_call: TRBV6-6; clone_size: -; j_call: TRBJ1-2; d_call: -; cdr3_aa: CASSNPGVGGYTF; cdr3_nt: TGTGCCAGCAGTAACCCAGGGGTGGGTGGCTACACCTTC
v_call: TRBV19; clone_size: -; j_call: TRBJ1-2; d_call: TRBD1; cdr3_aa: CASSIRTGGGYTF; cdr3_nt: TGTGCCAGTAGTATTCGGACAGGGGGCGGCTACACCTTC
v_call: TRBV5-1; clone_size: once; j_call: TRBJ1-2; d_call: -; cdr3_aa: CASSIRTSTSLYGYTF; cdr3_nt: TGCGCCAGCAGCATACGAACATCCACCTCGCTATATGGCTACACCTTC
v_call: TRBV14; clone_size: -; j_call: TRBJ2-2; d_call: -; cdr3_aa: CASSQARRGELFF; cdr3_nt: TGTGCCAGCAGCCAAGCGCGCAGGGGGGAGCTGTTTTTT
v_call: TRBV7-9; clone_size: -; j_call: TRBJ1-2; d_call: TRBD1; cdr3_aa: CASSLTGGNYGYTF; cdr3_nt: TGTGCCAGCAGCTTGACAGGGGGGAACTATGGCTACACCTTC
v_call: TRBV16; clone_size: -; j_call: TRBJ1-2; d_call: TRBD1; cdr3_aa: CASSRGTDYGYTF; cdr3_nt: TGTGCCAGCAGCCGGGGGACAGACTATGGCTACACCTTC
v_call: TRBV13; clone_size: few; j_call: TRBJ1-6; d_call: -; cdr3_aa: CASSLGGPGNSPLHF; cdr3_nt: TGTGCCAGCAGCTTAGGAGGGCCGGGGAATTCACCCCTCCACTTT
v_call: TRBV5-1; clone_size: -; j_call: TRBJ2-3; d_call: -; cdr3_aa: CASSTSEADTQYF; cdr3_nt: TGCGCCAGCAGCACCTCGGAGGCAGATACGCAGTATTTT
v_call: TRBV11-2; clone_size: once; j_call: TRBJ1-1; d_call: -; cdr3_aa: CASTPGPGYTEAFF; cdr3_nt: TGTGCCAGCACTCCGGGACCCGGCTACACTGAAGCTTTCTTT
v_call: TRBV7-6; clone_size: -; j_call: TRBJ2-5; d_call: -; cdr3_aa: CASSLMPEETQYF; cdr3_nt: TGTGCCAGCAGCTTAATGCCAGAAGAGACCCAGTACTTC
v_call: TRBV11-2; clone_size: -; j_call: TRBJ2-1; d_call: -; cdr3_aa: CASSPAGIVGEQFF; cdr3_nt: TGTGCCAGCAGCCCCGCTGGAATCGTGGGTGAGCAGTTCTTC
v_call: TRBV28; clone_size: -; j_call: TRBJ1-2; d_call: -; cdr3_aa: CASSFGSEGSNYGYTF; cdr3_nt: TGTGCCAGCAGTTTTGGTAGCGAAGGGTCTAACTATGGCTACACCTTC
v_call: TRBV28; clone_size: -; j_call: TRBJ1-2; d_call: TRBD1; cdr3_aa: CASSLPGTGGPYYGYTF; cdr3_nt: TGTGCCAGCAGTTTGCCCGGAACAGGGGGCCCCTACTATGGCTACACCTTC
v_call: TRBV9; clone_size: -; j_call: TRBJ1-3; d_call: -; cdr3_aa: CASSLGDTIYF; cdr3_nt: TGTGCCAGCAGCCTTGGGGACACCATATATTTT
v_call: TRBV9; clone_size: few; j_call: TRBJ1-6; d_call: -; cdr3_aa: CASSALDSSNSPLHF; cdr3_nt: TGTGCCAGCAGCGCCCTGGACAGTAGTAATTCACCCCTCCACTTT
v_call: TRBV2; clone_size: -; j_call: TRBJ2-3; d_call: -; cdr3_aa: CASTRDGSSTDTQYF; cdr3_nt: TGTGCCAGCACCCGAGACGGGTCTAGCACAGATACGCAGTATTTT
v_call: TRBV11-1; clone_size: -; j_call: TRBJ1-1; d_call: -; cdr3_aa: CASNRPPESTEAFF; cdr3_nt: TGTGCCAGCAACCGCCCCCCCGAGAGTACTGAAGCTTTCTTT
v_call: TRBV12-5; clone_size: -; j_call: TRBJ1-1; d_call: -; cdr3_aa: CASGFYPTALNTEAFF; cdr3_nt: TGTGCTAGTGGTTTTTATCCTACAGCACTGAACACTGAAGCTTTCTTT
v_call: TRBV7-2; clone_size: -; j_call: TRBJ2-1; d_call: TRBD2; cdr3_aa: CASRGEVYNEQFF; cdr3_nt: TGTGCCAGCCGGGGGGAGGTTTACAATGAGCAGTTCTTC
v_call: TRBV25-1; clone_size: few; j_call: TRBJ1-2; d_call: -; cdr3_aa: CASSRGDNYGYTF; cdr3_nt: TGTGCCAGCAGTCGGGGGGATAACTATGGCTACACCTTC
v_call: TRBV19; clone_size: -; j_call: TRBJ1-5; d_call: -; cdr3_aa: CASRPRGQPQHF; cdr3_nt: TGTGCCAGTAGGCCCCGGGGCCAGCCCCAGCATTTT
v_call: TRBV7-2; clone_size: -; j_call: TRBJ1-1; d_call: TRBD1; cdr3_aa: CASSLVGTQGAMNTEAFF; cdr3_nt: TGTGCCAGCAGCTTAGTAGGGACCCAGGGGGCTATGAACACTGAAGCTTTCTTT
v_call: TRBV7-9; clone_size: -; j_call: TRBJ1-2; d_call: TRBD1; cdr3_aa: CASGKYGGQDFNYGYTF; cdr3_nt: TGTGCCAGCGGCAAGTACGGCGGACAGGACTTTAACTATGGCTACACCTTC
v_call: TRBV6-6; clone_size: -; j_call: TRBJ1-1; d_call: -; cdr3_aa: CASTKGEANTEAFF; cdr3_nt: TGTGCCAGCACCAAGGGGGAGGCAAACACTGAAGCTTTCTTT
v_call: TRBV7-3; clone_size: -; j_call: TRBJ2-3; d_call: TRBD1; cdr3_aa: CASTPGQPTDTQYF; cdr3_nt: TGTGCCAGCACCCCGGGACAGCCCACAGATACGCAGTATTTT